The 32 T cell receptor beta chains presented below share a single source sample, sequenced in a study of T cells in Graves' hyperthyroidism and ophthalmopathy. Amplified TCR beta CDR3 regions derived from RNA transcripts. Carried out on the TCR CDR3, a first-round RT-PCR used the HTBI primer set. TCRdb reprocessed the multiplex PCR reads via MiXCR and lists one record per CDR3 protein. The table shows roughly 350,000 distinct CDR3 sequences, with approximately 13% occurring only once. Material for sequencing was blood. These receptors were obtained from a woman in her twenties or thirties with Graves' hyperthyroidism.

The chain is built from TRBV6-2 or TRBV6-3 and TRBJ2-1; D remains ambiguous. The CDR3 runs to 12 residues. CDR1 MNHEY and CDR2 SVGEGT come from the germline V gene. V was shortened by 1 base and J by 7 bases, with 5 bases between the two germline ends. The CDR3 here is CASSYFPNEQFF. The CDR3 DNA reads TGTGCCAGCAGTTACTTTCCGAATGAGCAGTTCTTC.

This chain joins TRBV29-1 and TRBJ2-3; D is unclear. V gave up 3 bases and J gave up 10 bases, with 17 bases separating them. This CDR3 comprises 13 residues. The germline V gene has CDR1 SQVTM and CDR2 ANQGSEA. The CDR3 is CSVDFPYAAAQYF. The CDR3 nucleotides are TGCAGCGTTGATTTCCCCTACGCGGCGGCGCAGTATTTT.

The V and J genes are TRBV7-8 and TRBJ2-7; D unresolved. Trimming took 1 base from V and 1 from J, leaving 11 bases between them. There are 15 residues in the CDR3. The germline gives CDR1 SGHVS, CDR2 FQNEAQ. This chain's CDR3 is CASSLGTPGSYEQYF. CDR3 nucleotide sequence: TGTGCCAGCAGCTTAGGGACCCCTGGATCCTACGAGCAGTACTTC.

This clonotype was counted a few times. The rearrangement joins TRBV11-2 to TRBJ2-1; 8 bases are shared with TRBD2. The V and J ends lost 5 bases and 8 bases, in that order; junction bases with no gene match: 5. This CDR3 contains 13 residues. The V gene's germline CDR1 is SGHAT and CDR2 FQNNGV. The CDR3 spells CASSLYSGDEQFF. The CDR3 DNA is TGTGCCAGCAGCCTTTATAGCGGGGATGAGCAGTTCTTC.

CDR3 in amino acids: CASSLRPGTRGRTDTQYF. CDR3 DNA: TGTGCCAGCAGCCTACGACCGGGGACTAGGGGAAGGACAGATACGCAGTATTTT. The chain couples TRBV3-1 to TRBJ2-3, with 8 bases lining up with TRBD2. The CDR3 sequence is 18 residues long. V lost 4 bases and J lost 3; bases outside the gene matches: 15. Looked up from germline, CDR1 is LGHDT and CDR2 is YNNKEL (reference sequence).

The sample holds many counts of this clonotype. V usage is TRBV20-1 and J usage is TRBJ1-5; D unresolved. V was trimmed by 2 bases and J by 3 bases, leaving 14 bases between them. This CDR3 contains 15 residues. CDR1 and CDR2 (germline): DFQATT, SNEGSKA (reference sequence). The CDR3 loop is CSARSGIRDNQPQHF. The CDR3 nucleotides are TGCAGTGCTAGATCAGGAATTCGCGACAATCAGCCCCAGCATTTT.

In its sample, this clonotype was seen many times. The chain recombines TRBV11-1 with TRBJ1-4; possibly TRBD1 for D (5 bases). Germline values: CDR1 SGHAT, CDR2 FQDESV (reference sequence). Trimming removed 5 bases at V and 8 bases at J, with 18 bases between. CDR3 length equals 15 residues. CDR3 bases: TGTGCCAGCAGCGATCTCGGGGCGGCGGGCGAAAAACTGTTTTTT. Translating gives CASSDLGAAGEKLFF.

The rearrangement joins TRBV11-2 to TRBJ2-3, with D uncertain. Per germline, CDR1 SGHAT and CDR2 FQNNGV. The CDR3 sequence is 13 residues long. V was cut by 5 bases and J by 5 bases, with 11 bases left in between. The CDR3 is CASSPDSRDTQYF. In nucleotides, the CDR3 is TGTGCCAGCAGCCCTGACTCCAGAGATACGCAGTATTTT.

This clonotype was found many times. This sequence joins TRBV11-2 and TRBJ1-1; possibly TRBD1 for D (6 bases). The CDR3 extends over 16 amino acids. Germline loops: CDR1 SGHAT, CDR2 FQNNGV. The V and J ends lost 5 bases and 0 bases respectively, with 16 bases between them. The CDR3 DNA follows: TGTGCCAGCAGCCCCCTGGACAGCTATATGAACACTGAAGCTTTCTTT. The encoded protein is CASSPLDSYMNTEAFF.

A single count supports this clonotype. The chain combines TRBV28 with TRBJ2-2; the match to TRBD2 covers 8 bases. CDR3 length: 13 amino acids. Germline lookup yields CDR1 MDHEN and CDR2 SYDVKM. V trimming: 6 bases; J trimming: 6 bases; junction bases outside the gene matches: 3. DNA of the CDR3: TGTGCCAGCAGCTTGACTAGCGCCGGGGAGCTGTTTTTT. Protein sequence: CASSLTSAGELFF.

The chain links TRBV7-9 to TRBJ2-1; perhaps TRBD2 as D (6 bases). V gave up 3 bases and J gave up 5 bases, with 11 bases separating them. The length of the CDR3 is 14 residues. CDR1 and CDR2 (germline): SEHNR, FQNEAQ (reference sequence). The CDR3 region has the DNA TGTGCCAGCAGCTTGTCCCGGGGGAACAATGAGCAGTTCTTC. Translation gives CASSLSRGNNEQFF.

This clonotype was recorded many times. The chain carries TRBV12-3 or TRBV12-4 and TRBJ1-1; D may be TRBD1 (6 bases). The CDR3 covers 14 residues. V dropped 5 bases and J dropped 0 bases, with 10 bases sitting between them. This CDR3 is CASSMTGMNTEAFF. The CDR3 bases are TGTGCCAGCAGTATGACAGGCATGAACACTGAAGCTTTCTTT.

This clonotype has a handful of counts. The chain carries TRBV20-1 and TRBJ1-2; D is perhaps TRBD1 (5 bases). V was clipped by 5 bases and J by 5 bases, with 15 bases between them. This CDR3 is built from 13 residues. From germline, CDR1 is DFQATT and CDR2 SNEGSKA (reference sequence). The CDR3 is CSAPLGRAYGYTF. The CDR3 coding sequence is TGCAGTGCTCCCCTGGGCAGGGCTTATGGCTACACCTTC.

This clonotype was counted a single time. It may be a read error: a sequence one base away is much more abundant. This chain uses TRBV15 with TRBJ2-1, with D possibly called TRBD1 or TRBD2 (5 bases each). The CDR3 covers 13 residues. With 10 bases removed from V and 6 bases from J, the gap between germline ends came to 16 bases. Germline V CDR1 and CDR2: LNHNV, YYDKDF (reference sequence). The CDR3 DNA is TGTGCCAGCCGGGGCAGGAATATCAATGAGCAGTTCTTC. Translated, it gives CASRGRNINEQFF.

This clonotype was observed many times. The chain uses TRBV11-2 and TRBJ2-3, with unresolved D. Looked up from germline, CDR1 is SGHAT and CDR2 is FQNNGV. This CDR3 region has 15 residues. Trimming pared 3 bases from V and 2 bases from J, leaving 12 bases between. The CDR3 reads CASSLGRTDTDTQYF. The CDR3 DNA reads TGTGCCAGCAGCTTGGGCAGGACCGACACAGATACGCAGTATTTT.

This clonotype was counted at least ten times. This CDR3 reads CASRDLGETQYF. The CDR3 DNA is TGTGCCAGCCGGGACCTAGGGGAGACCCAGTACTTC. The gene calls are TRBV28 and TRBJ2-5; D possibly uses TRBD1 or TRBD2 (5 bases each). CDR1 and CDR2 (germline): MDHEN, SYDVKM. CDR3 length equals 12 residues. Trimming took off 8 bases at V and 5 bases at J, with 12 bases between the two ends.

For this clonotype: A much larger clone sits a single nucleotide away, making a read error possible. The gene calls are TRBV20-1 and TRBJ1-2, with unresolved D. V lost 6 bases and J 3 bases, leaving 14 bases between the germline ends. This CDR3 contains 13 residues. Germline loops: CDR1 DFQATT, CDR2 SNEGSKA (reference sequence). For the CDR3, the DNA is TGCAGTGCACACCCTCCAGAGGACTATGGCTACACCTTC. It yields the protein CSAHPPEDYGYTF.

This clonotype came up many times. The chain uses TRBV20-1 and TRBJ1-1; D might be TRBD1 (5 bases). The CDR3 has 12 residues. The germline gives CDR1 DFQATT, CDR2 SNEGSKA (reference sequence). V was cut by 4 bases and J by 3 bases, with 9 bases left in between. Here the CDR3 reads CSATGGDTEAFF. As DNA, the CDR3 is TGCAGTGCTACGGGAGGGGACACTGAAGCTTTCTTT.

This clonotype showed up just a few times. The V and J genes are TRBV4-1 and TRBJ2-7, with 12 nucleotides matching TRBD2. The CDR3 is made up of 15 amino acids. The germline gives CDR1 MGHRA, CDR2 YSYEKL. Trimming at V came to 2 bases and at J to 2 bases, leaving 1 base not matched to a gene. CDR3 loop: CASSQRTSGTYEQYF. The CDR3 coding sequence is TGCGCCAGCAGCCAAAGGACTAGCGGGACCTACGAGCAGTACTTC.

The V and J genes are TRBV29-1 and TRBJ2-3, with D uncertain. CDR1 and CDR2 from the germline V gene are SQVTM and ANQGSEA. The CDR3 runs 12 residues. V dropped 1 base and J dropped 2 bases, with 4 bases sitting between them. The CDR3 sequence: CSVEVYTDTQYF. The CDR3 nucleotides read TGCAGCGTTGAAGTTTACACAGATACGCAGTATTTT.

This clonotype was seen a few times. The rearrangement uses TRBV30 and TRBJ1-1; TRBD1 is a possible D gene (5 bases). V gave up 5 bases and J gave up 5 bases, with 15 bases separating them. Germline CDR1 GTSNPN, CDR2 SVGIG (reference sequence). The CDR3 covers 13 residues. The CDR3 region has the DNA TGTGCCTGGGGCGGGGGAGCTGTAACTGAAGCTTTCTTT. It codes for CAWGGGAVTEAFF.

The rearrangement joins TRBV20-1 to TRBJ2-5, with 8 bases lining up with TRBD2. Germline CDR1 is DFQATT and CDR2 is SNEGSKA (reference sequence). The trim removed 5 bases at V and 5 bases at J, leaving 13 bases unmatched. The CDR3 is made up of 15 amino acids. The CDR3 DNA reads TGCAGTGCTGACCCAGGCGGGAGGAGTCAGGAGACCCAGTACTTC. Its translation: CSADPGGRSQETQYF.

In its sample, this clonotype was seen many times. The CDR3 region has the DNA TGTGCCAGCAGTTACGAGGGCTCTGGGGCCAACGTCCTGACTTTC. Residues: CASSYEGSGANVLTF. The gene calls are TRBV6-2 or TRBV6-3 and TRBJ2-6; weak D call: TRBD2 (5 bases). CDR1 MNHEY and CDR2 SVGEGT come from the germline V gene. Trimming removed 2 bases from V and 0 bases from J, with 5 bases in between. The CDR3 loop spans 15 amino acids.

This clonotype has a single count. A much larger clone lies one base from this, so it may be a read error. CDR3 nucleotide sequence: TGTGCCACCAGCCTGGGCAGGAACACAGATACGCAGCATTTT. It specifies CATSLGRNTDTQHF. The chain joins TRBV15 to TRBJ2-3, with D uncertain. Matching the DNA end better, TRBJ1-5 makes the J call doubtful. The CDR3 covers 14 residues. Germline V gene lookup returns CDR1 LNHNV and CDR2 YYDKDF (reference sequence).

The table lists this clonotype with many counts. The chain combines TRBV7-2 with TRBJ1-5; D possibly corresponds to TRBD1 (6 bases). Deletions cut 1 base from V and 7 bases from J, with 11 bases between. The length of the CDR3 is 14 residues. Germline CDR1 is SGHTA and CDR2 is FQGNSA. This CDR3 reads CASSLEGVRQPQHF. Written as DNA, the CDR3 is TGTGCCAGCAGCTTAGAGGGGGTCCGGCAGCCCCAGCATTTT.

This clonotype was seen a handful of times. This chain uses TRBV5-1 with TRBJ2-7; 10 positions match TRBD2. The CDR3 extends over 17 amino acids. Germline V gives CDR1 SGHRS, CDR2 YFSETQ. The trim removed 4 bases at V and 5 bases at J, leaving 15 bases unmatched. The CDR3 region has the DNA TGCGCCAGCAGCCAACCAATTCTAGCGGGAGCTATCAACGAGCAGTACTTC. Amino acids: CASSQPILAGAINEQYF. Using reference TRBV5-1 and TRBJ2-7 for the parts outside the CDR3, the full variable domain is KAGVTQTPRYLIKTRGQQVTLSCSPISGHRSVSWYQQTPGQGLQFLFEYFSETQRNKGNFPGRFSGRQFSNSRSEMNVSTLELGDSALYLCASSQPILAGAINEQYFGPGTRLTVT.

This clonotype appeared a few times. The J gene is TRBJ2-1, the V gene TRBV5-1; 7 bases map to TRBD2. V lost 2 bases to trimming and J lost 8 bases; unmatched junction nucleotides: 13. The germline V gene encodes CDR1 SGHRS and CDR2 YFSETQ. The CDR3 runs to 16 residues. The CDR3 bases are TGCGCCAGCAGCTTCGGTGCCGGGACTACGGGCGATGAGCAGTTCTTC. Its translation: CASSFGAGTTGDEQFF.

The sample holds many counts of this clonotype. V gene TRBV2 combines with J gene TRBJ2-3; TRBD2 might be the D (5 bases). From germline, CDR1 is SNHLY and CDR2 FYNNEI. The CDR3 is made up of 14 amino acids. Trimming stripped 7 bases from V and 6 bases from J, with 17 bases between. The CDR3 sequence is CASKRKRGYDTQYF. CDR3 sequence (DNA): TGTGCCAGCAAGCGGAAACGGGGTTATGATACGCAGTATTTT.

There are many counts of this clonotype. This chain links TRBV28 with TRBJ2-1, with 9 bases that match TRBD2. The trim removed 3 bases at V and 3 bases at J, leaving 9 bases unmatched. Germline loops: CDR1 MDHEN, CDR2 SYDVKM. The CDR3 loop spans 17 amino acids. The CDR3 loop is CASSFPSGIGLYNEQFF. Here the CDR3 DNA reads TGTGCCAGCAGTTTTCCTAGCGGGATCGGGCTCTACAATGAGCAGTTCTTC.

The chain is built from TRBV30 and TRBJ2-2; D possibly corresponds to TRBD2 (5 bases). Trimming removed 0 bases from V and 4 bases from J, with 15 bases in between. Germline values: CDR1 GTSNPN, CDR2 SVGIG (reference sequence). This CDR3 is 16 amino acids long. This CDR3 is CAWSVWRLGGTGELFF. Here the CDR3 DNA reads TGTGCCTGGAGTGTATGGCGGCTAGGAGGCACCGGGGAGCTGTTTTTT.

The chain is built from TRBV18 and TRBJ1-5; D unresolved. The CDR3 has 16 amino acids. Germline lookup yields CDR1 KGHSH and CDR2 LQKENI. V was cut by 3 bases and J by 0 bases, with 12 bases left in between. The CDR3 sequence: CASSPSVRSSNQPQHF. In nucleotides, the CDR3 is TGTGCCAGCTCACCTTCGGTACGGTCTAGCAATCAGCCCCAGCATTTT. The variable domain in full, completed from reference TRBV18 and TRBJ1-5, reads NAGVMQNPRHLVRRRGQEARLRCSPMKGHSHVYWYRQLPEEGLKFMVYLQKENIIDESGMPKERFSAEFPKEGPSILRIQQVVRGDSAAYFCASSPSVRSSNQPQHFGDGTRLSIL.

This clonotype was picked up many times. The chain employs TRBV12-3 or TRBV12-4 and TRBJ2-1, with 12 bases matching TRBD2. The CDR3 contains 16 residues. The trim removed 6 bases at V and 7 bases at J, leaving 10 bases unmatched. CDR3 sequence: CASRLDLGTSGNEQFF. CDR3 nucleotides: TGTGCCAGCAGGCTGGATCTCGGGACTAGCGGGAATGAGCAGTTCTTC.